The 9 T cell receptor beta chains below come from one sample, sequenced in a study of T-cell reconstitution after alpha-beta-depleted transplantation in children. Molecular barcoding with unique molecular identifiers was used for the TCRbeta library. From the PCR reads, TCRdb called clonotypes with MiXCR, one entry per CDR3 protein. Of approximately 200,000 distinct CDR3 sequences listed, about 6% are singletons. The input for sequencing was PBMCs, taken before TCRalphabeta/CD19-depleted stem cell transplant. These receptors all come from a girl under three years old with combined immunodeficiency, due to receive a stem cell transplant.

This clonotype was recorded at least ten times. This chain connects TRBV3-1 to TRBJ2-1; 11 nucleotides agree with TRBD2. CDR1 and CDR2 (germline): LGHDT, YNNKEL (reference sequence). After removal of 7 bases from V and 9 bases from J, the junction contained 8 bases not matched to a gene. This CDR3 spans 14 amino acids. Here the CDR3 reads CASKVAGGEPEQFF. DNA of the CDR3: TGTGCCAGCAAAGTAGCGGGGGGGGAACCTGAGCAGTTCTTC.

This clonotype was found many times. The chain recombines TRBV7-2 with TRBJ2-7, with TRBD2 matching over 9 bases. The V gene's germline CDR1 is SGHTA and CDR2 FQGNSA. This CDR3 is 15 amino acids long. The V segment lost 5 bases and the J segment 2 bases; nucleotides outside the gene matches: 7. In DNA, the CDR3 is TGTGCCAGCAGCCCTAGGACTAGCGCGACCTACGAGCAGTACTTC. Translated: CASSPRTSATYEQYF.

This clonotype turned up a few times. V is TRBV3-1 and J is TRBJ1-2, with a possible D match to TRBD1 (5 bases). Trimming took 8 bases from V and 5 from J, leaving 15 bases between them. The CDR3 length is 13 residues. Per germline, CDR1 LGHDT and CDR2 YNNKEL (reference sequence). The CDR3 nucleotides are TGTGCCAGCGGGGCTAACGGGGTTTATGGCTACACCTTC. It encodes CASGANGVYGYTF.

This clonotype has at least ten counts. This sequence joins TRBV29-1 and TRBJ2-5; D possibly corresponds to TRBD2 (5 bases). V was shortened by 6 bases and J by 4 bases, with 24 bases between the two germline ends. The germline CDR1 and CDR2 sequences are SQVTM and ANQGSEA. The CDR3 spans 16 residues. CDR3 sequence reads: CSVQGSPKLGSETQYF. The CDR3 DNA reads TGCAGCGTCCAAGGGTCCCCCAAACTAGGTTCAGAGACCCAGTACTTC.

Only a few counts were recorded for this clonotype. V usage is TRBV9 and J usage is TRBJ2-7, with TRBD1 as a possible D gene (6 bases). Trimming shortened V by 0 bases and J by 5 bases, and 21 bases separated the two germline ends. In germline, CDR1 is SGDLS, CDR2 YYNGEE. The length of the CDR3 is 17 residues. CDR3 loop: CASSVESWGQGIDEQYF. CDR3 bases: TGTGCCAGCAGCGTAGAGAGTTGGGGTCAGGGGATAGACGAGCAGTACTTC.

This clonotype was observed at least ten times. The rearrangement links TRBV12-3 or TRBV12-4 to TRBJ1-2; D is ambiguous. This CDR3 is built from 12 residues. Trimming removed 6 bases from V and 8 bases from J, with 13 bases in between. For the CDR3, the DNA is TGTGCCAGCAGCTCTGGACTGTGGGGCTACACCTTC. The encoded protein is CASSSGLWGYTF.

This clonotype was observed a handful of times. The V and J genes are TRBV4-3 and TRBJ2-1; maybe TRBD2 (5 bases). V dropped 0 bases and J dropped 0 bases, with 9 bases sitting between them. Germline values: CDR1 LGHNA, CDR2 YSLEER. This CDR3 spans 16 amino acids. The CDR3: CASSQDQSGSYNEQFF. The CDR3 nucleotides read TGCGCCAGCAGCCAAGATCAAAGCGGCTCCTACAATGAGCAGTTCTTC.

This clonotype was recorded many times. The J gene is TRBJ2-1, the V gene TRBV20-1; TRBD1 might be the D (6 bases). In germline, CDR1 is DFQATT, CDR2 SNEGSKA (reference sequence). The CDR3 sequence is 13 residues long. The CDR3 loop is CTITGSSYNEQFF. The CDR3 region has the DNA TGCACCATTACAGGGAGCTCCTACAATGAGCAGTTCTTC.

This clonotype showed up many times. The chain carries TRBV12-3 or TRBV12-4 and TRBJ2-7; 7 bases line up with TRBD1. V was pared by 6 bases and J by 3 bases, with 11 bases of the junction left unmatched. This CDR3 is built from 15 residues. CDR3 nucleotide sequence: TGTGCCAGCAGCCCTAGTACAGGGGTGAACTACGAGCAGTACTTC. Its protein is CASSPSTGVNYEQYF.